This T cell receptor beta chain originates from a study of blood T cell repertoires in COVID-19. About the study: PBMCs, B-cell-depleted T cells, or T cells were the source of the cDNA or gDNA that made up the material.

V was pared by 5 bases and J by 0 bases, with 15 bases of the junction left unmatched. In germline, CDR1 is LGHNA, CDR2 YNFKEQ. The CDR3 spans 18 residues. Original processing methods: Amplification of reference gene primers provided the estimated nucleated cell counts. Here immunoSEQ multiplex PCR was the method, and the copy in TCRdb shows in-frame clones only, minus some. V and J calls and clone size are copied from that table; D and trimming were computed from the DNA. Of tens of thousands of clones in the sample, roughly 80% were seen once. The chain carries TRBV4-2 and TRBJ1-1; 7 nucleotides agree with TRBD1. Sample: PBMCs or T cells enriched from blood (not recorded which). The receptor was isolated from a middle-aged woman with acute COVID-19. The CDR3 DNA reads TGTGCCAGCAGCGGAGACGGGCAGGGGGGCCTCATGAACACTGAAGCTTTCTTT. It yields the protein CASSGDGQGGLMNTEAFF.